This T cell receptor beta chain is drawn from a study of blood T cell repertoires in COVID-19. Across the whole study: From T cells, B-cell-depleted T cells, or PBMCs came the material, which was cDNA or gDNA.

V lost 9 bases and J lost 1, with 8 bases in between. Looked up from germline, CDR1 is KGHDR and CDR2 is SFDVKD. There are 13 residues in the CDR3. Adults between roughly 18 and 100 years of age took part from under 25 US areas. This clone was recorded only once. As processed by the authors: For nucleated cells, counts were estimated from reference gene primer amplification. Method: immunoSEQ multiplex PCR; TCRdb's copy keeps in-frame clones and lacks some. The DNA gave D and trimming, while V, J and clone size come from that table. Counted here are roughly 140,000 clones, 75% to 90% occurring once; the ten biggest clones make up roughly 3.7%.

This chain links TRBV24-1 with TRBJ2-2, with D possibly being TRBD1 (6 bases). Sequenced material: PBMCs or T cells enriched from blood (not recorded which). The clonotype was recovered from a man aged 45-65 years in a cohort exposed to, infected with or recovered from COVID-19 (not recorded which). The chain's CDR3 is CATGTLNTGELFF. Written as DNA, the CDR3 is TGTGCCACCGGGACATTGAACACCGGGGAGCTGTTTTTT.